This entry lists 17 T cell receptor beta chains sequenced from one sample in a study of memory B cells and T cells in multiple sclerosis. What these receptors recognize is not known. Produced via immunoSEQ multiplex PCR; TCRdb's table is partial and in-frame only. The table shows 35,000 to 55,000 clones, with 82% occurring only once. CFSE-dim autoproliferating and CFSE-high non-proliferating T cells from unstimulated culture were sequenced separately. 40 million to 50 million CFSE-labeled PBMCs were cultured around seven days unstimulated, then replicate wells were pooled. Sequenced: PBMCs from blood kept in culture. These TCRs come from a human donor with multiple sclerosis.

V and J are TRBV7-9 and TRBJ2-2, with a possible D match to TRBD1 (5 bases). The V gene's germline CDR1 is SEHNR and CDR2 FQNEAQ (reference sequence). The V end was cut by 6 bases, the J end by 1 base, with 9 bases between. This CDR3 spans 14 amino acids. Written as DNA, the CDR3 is TGTGCCAGCAGGGACAATTTGAACACCGGGGAGCTGTTTTTT. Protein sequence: CASRDNLNTGELFF.

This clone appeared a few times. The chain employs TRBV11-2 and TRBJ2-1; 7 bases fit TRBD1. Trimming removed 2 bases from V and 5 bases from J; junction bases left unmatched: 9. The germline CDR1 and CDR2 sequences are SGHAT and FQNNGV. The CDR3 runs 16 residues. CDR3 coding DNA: TGTGCCAGCAGCTTAAGAGGATCGGGGACAGACAATGAGCAGTTCTTC. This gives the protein CASSLRGSGTDNEQFF.

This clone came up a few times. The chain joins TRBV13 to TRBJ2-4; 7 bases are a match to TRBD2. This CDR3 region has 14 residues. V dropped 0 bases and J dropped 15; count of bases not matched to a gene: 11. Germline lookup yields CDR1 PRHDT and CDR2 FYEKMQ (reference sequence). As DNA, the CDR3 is TGTGCCAGCAGCTTAGGCCGTAATAGCGGGCGTTCGTACTTC. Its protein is CASSLGRNSGRSYF. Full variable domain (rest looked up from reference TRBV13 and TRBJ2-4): AAGVIQSPRHLIKEKRETATLKCYPIPRHDTVYWYQQGPGQDPQFLISFYEKMQSDKGSIPDRFSAQQFSDYHSELNMSSLELGDSALYFCASSLGRNSGRSYFGAGTRLSVL.

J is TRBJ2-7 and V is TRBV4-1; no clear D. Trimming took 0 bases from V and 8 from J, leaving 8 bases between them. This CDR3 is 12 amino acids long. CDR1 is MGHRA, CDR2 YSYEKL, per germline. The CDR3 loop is CASSQEGDKQYF. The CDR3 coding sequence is TGCGCCAGCAGCCAAGAGGGTGACAAGCAGTACTTC.

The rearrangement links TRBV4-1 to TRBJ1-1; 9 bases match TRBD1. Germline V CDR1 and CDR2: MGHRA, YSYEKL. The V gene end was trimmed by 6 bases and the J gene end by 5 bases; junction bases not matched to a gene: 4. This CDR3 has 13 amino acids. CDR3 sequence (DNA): TGCGCCAGCAGGGACGACAGGGGGACTGAAGCTTTCTTT. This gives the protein CASRDDRGTEAFF.

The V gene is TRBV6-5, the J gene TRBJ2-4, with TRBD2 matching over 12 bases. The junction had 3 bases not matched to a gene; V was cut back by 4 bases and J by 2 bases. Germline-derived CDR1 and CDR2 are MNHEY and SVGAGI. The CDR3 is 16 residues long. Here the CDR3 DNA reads TGTGCCAGCAGTTCAACTAGCGGGGGGACCAAAAACATTCAGTACTTC. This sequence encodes CASSSTSGGTKNIQYF.

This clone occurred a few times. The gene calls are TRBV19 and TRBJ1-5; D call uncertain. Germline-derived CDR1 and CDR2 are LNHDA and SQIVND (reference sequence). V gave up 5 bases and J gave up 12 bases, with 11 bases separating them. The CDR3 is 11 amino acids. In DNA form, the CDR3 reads TGTGCCAGTAGTTCGCCCCTAAACCAGCATTTT. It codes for CASSSPLNQHF.

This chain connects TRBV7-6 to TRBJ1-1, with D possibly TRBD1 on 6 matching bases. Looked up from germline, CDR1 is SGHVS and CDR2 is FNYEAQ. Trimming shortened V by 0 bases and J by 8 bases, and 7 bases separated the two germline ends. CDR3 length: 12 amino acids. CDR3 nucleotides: TGTGCCAGCAGCTTAGCTACAGGGGAAGCTTTCTTT. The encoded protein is CASSLATGEAFF.

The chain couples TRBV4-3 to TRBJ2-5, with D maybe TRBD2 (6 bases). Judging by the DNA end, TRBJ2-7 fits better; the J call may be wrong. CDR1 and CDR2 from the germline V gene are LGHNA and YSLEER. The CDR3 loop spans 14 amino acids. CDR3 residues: CASSPAPGDYEQYF. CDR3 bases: TGCGCCAGCAGCCCGGCCCCGGGAGACTACGAGCAGTACTTC.

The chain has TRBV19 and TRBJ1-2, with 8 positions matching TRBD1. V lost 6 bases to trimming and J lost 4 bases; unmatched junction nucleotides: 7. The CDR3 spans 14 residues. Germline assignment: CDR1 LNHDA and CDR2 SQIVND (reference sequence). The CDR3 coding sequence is TGTGCCAGTAGACGGACAGGGAAGGGCTATGGCTACACCTTC. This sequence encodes CASRRTGKGYGYTF.

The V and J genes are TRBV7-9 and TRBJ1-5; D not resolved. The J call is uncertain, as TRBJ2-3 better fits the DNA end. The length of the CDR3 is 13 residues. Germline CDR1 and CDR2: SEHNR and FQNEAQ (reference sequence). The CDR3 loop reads CASSFDSNQPQYF. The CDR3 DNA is TGTGCCAGCAGCTTCGATAGCAATCAGCCCCAGTATTTT.

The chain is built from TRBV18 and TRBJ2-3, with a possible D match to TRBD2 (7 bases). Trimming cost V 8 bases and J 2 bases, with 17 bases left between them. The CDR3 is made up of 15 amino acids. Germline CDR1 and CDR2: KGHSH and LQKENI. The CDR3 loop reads CASPLEGGNTDTQYF. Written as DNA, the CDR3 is TGTGCCAGCCCCCTTGAGGGGGGGAACACAGATACGCAGTATTTT.

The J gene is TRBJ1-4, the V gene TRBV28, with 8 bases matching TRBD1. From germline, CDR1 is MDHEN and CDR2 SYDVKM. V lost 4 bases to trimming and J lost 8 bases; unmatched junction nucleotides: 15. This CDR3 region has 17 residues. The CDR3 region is CASSSPTGAGSREKLFF. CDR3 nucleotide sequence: TGTGCCAGCAGTTCTCCGACAGGGGCGGGGAGTAGAGAAAAACTGTTTTTT. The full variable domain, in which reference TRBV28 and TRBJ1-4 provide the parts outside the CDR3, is DVKVTQSSRYLVKRTGEKVFLECVQDMDHENMFWYRQDPGLGLRLIYFSYDVKMKEKGDIPEGYSVSREKKERFSLILESASTNQTSMYLCASSSPTGAGSREKLFFGSGTQLSVL.

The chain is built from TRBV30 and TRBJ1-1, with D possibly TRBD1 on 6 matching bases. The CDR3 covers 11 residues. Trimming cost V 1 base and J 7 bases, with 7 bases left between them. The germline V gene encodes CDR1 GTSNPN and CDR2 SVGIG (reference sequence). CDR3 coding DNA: TGTGCCTGGAGTGGGACAGTTGAAGCTTTCTTT. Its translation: CAWSGTVEAFF.

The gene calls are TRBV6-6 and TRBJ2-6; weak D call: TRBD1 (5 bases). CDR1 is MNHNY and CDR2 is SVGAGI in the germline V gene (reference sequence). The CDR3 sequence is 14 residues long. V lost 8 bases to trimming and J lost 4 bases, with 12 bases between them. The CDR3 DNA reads TGTGCCAGCGGGATTAGGGGAGGGGCCAACGTCCTGACTTTC. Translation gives CASGIRGGANVLTF.

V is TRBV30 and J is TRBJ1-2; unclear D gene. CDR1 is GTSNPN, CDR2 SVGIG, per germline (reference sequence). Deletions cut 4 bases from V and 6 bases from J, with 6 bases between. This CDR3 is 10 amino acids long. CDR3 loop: CAWIGNGYTF. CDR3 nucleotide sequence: TGTGCCTGGATCGGAAATGGCTACACCTTC.

CDR3 sequence: CASSRQGGRYNEQFF. DNA for the CDR3: TGTGCCAGCAGCCGACAGGGGGGACGATACAATGAGCAGTTCTTC. The chain carries TRBV6-5 and TRBJ2-1, with 9 bases aligning to TRBD1. The V segment lost 6 bases and the J segment 4 bases; nucleotides outside the gene matches: 7. Germline values: CDR1 MNHEY, CDR2 SVGAGI. The CDR3 is 15 amino acids.